This T cell receptor beta chain originates from a study of T cell responses to AZD1222 COVID-19 vaccine. The study's findings and limits: The span of vaccine-associated CD4 TCRs extended across spike, with dominance at 160-218 and 743-854.

Analyses pooled second doses at about 4 or about 12 weeks. Clones were read by immunoSEQ multiplex PCR, and TCRdb kept only the in-frame ones, dropping some. The data hold tens of thousands of clones, with 89% observed a single time. The CDR3 sequence is 17 residues long. Looked up from germline, CDR1 is SGHVS and CDR2 is FNYEAQ. Trimming removed 0 bases at V and 9 bases at J, with 18 bases between. Of note for this clone: The antigen is unknown.

The chain links TRBV7-6 to TRBJ1-6, with D possibly matching TRBD1 (6 bases). The clonotype was recovered from an adult who received the AZD1222 COVID-19 vaccine. Sequenced material: peripheral blood, taken 28 days after the second AZD1222 dose. Here the CDR3 DNA reads TGTGCCAGCAGCTTAGCGCCCGGTACCAGGGGTGGTTCACCCCTCCACTTT. Protein sequence: CASSLAPGTRGGSPLHF.